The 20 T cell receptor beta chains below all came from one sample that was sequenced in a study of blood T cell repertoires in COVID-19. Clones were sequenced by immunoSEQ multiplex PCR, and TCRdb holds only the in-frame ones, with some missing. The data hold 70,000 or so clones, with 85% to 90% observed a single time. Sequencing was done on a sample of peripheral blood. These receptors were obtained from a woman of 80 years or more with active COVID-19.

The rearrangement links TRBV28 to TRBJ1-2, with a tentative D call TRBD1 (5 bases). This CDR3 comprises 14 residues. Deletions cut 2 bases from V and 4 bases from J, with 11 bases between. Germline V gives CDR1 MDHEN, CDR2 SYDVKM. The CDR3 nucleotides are TGTGCCAGCAGTTTAGGAGGGGTCGGCTATGGCTACACCTTC. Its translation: CASSLGGVGYGYTF.

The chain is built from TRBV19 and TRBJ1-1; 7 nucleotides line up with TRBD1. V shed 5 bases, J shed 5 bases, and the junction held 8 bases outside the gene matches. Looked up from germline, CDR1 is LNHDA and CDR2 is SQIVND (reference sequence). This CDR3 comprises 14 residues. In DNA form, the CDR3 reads TGTGCCAGTAGTGACAGGGTGAGTCGGACTGAAGCTTTCTTT. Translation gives CASSDRVSRTEAFF.

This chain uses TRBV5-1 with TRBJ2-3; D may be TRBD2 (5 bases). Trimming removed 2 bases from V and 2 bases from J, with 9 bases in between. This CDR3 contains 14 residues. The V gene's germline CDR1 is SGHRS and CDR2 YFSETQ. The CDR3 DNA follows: TGCGCCAGCAGCTTCTCCGGGGTCACAGATACGCAGTATTTT. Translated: CASSFSGVTDTQYF.

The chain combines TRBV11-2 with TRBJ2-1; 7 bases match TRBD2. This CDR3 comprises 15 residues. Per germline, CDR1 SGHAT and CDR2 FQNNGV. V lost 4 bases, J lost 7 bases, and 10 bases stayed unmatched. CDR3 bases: TGTGCCAGCAGCTCGTACTATGGGCGGGGGAATGAGCAGTTCTTC. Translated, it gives CASSSYYGRGNEQFF.

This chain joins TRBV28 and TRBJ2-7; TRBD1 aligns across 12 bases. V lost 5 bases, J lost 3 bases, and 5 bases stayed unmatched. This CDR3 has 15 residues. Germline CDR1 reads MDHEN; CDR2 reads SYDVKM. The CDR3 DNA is TGTGCCAGCAGTCCGGGACAGGGGGCCTTCTACGAGCAGTACTTC. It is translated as CASSPGQGAFYEQYF.

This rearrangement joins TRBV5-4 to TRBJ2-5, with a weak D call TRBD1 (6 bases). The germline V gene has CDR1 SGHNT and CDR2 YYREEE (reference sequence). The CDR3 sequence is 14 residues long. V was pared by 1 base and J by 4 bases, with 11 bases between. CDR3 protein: CASSLRQGTETQYF. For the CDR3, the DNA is TGTGCCAGCAGCTTGAGGCAGGGGACAGAGACCCAGTACTTC.

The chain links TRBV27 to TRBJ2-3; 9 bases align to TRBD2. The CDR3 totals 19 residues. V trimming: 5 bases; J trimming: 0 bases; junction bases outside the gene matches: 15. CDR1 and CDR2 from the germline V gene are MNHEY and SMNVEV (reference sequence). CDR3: CASSRGVPLAGRSTDTQYF. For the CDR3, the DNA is TGTGCCAGCAGTAGGGGGGTCCCACTAGCGGGCCGTAGCACAGATACGCAGTATTTT.

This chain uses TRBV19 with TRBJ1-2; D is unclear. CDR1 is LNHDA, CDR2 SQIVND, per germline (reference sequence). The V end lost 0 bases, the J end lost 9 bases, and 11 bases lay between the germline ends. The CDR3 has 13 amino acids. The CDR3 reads CASSIDVRYSYTF. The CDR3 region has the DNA TGTGCCAGTAGTATAGACGTGCGGTATAGCTACACCTTC. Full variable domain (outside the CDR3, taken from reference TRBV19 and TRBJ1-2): DGGITQSPKYLFRKEGQNVTLSCEQNLNHDAMYWYRQDPGQGLRLIYYSQIVNDFQKGDIAEGYSVSREKKESFPLTVTSAQKNPTAFYLCASSIDVRYSYTFGSGTRLTVV.

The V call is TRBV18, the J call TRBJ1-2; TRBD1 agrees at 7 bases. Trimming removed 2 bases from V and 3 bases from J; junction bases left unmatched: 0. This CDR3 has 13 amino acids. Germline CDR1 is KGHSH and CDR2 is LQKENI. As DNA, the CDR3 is TGTGCCAGCTCACCAGGGACAGACTATGGCTACACCTTC. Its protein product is CASSPGTDYGYTF.

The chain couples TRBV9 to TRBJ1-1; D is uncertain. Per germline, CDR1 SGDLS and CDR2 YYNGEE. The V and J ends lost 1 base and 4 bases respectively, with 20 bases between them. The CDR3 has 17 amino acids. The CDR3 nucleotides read TGTGCCAGCAGCGTACCTCTTAATTCCGGGGATAGCACTGAAGCTTTCTTT. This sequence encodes CASSVPLNSGDSTEAFF.

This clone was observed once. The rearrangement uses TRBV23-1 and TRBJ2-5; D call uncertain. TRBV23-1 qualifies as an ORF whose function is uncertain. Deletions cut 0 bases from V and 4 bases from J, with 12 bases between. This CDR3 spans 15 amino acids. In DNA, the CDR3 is TGCGCCAGCAGTCAATCCCTCTGGCCAGGAGAGACCCAGTACTTC. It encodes CASSQSLWPGETQYF.

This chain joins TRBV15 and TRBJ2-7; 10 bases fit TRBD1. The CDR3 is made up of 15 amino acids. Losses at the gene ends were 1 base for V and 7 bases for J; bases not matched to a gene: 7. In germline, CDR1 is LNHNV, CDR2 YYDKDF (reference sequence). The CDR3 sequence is CATSRGGTGAEEQYF. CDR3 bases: TGTGCCACCAGCAGAGGAGGGACAGGGGCGGAAGAGCAGTACTTC.

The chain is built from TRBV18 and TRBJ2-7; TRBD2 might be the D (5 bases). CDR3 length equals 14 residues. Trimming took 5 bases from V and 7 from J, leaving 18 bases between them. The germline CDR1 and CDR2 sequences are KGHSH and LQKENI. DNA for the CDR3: TGTGCCAGCTCAAAGTCCGGGGAAAATAGGGAGCAGTACTTC. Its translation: CASSKSGENREQYF.

CDR3 protein: CASSYYRGFNYEQYF. DNA for the CDR3: TGTGCCAGCAGTTATTACAGGGGATTTAACTACGAGCAGTACTTC. V and J are TRBV6-5 and TRBJ2-7, with 7 bases lining up with TRBD1. Per the germline V gene, CDR1 is MNHEY and CDR2 is SVGAGI. Trimming took 3 bases from V and 3 from J; bases not matched to a gene: 8. This CDR3 is 15 amino acids long.

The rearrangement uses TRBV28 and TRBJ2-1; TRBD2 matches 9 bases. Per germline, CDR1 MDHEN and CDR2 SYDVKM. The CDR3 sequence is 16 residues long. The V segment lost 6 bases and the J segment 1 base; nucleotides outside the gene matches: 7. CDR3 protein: CASSSSGSGSYNEQFF. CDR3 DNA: TGTGCCAGCAGCAGTAGCGGGAGTGGTTCCTACAATGAGCAGTTCTTC.

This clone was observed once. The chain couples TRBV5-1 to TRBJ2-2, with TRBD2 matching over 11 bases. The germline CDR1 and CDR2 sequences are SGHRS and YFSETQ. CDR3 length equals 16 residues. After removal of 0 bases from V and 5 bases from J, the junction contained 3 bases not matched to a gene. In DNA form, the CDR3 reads TGCGCCAGCAGCTTGGTACTAGCGGGAGTAACCGGGGAGCTGTTTTTT. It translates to CASSLVLAGVTGELFF. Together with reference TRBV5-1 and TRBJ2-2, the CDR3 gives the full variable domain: KAGVTQTPRYLIKTRGQQVTLSCSPISGHRSVSWYQQTPGQGLQFLFEYFSETQRNKGNFPGRFSGRQFSNSRSEMNVSTLELGDSALYLCASSLVLAGVTGELFFGEGSRLTVL.

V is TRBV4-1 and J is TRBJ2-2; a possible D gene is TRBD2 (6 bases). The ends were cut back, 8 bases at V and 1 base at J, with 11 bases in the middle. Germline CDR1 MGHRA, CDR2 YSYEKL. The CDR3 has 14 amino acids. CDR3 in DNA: TGCGCCAGCGGCGGGACTCGGAACACCGGGGAGCTGTTTTTT. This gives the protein CASGGTRNTGELFF.

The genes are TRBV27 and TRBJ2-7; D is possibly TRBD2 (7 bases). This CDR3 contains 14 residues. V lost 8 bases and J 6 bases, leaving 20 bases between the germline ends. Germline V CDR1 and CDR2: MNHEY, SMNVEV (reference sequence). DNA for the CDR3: TGTGCCAGCCGAATCGACCCGGGGGGCCTCGAGCAGTACTTC. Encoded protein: CASRIDPGGLEQYF.

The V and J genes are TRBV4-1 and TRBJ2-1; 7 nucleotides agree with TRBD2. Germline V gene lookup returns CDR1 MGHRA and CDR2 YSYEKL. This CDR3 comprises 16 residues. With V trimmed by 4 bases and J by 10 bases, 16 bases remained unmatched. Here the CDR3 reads CASSPQVGREAGEQFF. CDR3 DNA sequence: TGCGCCAGCAGCCCGCAGGTCGGTCGGGAGGCGGGGGAGCAGTTCTTC.

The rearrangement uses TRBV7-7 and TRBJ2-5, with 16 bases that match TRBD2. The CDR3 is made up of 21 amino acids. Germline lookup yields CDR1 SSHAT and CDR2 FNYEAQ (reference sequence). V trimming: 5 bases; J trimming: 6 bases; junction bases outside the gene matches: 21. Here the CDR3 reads CASSLIHPGLAGGPKSKTQYF. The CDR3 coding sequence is TGTGCCAGCAGCCTAATTCATCCGGGACTAGCGGGAGGGCCGAAAAGTAAGACCCAGTACTTC.